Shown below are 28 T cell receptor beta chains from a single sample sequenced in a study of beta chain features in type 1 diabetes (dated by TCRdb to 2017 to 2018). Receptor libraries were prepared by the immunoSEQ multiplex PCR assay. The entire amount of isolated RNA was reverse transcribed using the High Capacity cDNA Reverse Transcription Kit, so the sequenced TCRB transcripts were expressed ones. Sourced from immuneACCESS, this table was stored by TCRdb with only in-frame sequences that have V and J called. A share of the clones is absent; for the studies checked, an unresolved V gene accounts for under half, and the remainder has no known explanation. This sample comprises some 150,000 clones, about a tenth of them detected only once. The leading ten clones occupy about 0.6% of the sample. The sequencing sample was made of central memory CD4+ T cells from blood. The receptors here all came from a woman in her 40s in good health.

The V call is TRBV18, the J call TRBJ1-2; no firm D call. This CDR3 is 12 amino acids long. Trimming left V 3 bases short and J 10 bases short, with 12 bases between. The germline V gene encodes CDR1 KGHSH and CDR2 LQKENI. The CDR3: CASSPSIGLYTF. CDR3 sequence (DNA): TGTGCCAGCTCACCCTCTATTGGACTCTACACCTTC.

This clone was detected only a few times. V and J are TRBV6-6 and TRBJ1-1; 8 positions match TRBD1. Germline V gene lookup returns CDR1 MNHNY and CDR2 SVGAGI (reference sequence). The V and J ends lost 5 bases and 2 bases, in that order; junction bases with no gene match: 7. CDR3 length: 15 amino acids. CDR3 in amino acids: CASSGTGAHNTEAFF. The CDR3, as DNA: TGTGCCAGCAGTGGGACAGGAGCCCATAACACTGAAGCTTTCTTT.

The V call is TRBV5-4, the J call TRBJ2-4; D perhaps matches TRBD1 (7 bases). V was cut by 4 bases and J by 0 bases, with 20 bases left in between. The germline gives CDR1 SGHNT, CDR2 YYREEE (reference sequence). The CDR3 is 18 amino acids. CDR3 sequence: CASSPGGRGTLAKNIQYF. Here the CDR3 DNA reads TGTGCCAGCAGCCCCGGGGGCAGGGGGACTTTAGCCAAAAACATTCAGTACTTC.

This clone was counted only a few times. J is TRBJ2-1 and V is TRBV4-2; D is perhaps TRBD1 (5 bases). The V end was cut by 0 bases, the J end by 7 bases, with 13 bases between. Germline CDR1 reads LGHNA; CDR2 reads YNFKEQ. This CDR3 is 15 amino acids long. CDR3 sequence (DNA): TGTGCCAGCAGCCAAGACGGCAGGGTAGGTAATGAGCAGTTCTTC. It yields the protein CASSQDGRVGNEQFF.

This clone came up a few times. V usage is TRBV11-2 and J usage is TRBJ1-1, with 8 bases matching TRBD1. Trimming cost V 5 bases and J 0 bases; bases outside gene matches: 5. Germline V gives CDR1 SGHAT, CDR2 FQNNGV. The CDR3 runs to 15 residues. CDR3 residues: CASSLRTGMNTEAFF. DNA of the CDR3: TGTGCCAGCAGCCTCCGGACAGGGATGAACACTGAAGCTTTCTTT.

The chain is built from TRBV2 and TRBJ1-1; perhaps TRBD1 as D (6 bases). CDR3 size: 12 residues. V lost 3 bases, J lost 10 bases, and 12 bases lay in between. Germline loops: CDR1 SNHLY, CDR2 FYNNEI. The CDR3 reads CASSEDRQAAFF. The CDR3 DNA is TGTGCCAGCAGTGAGGACAGACAGGCAGCTTTCTTT.

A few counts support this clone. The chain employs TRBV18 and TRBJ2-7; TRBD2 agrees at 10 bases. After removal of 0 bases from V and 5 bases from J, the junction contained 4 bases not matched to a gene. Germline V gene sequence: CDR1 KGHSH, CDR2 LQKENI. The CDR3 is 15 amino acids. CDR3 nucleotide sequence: TGTGCCAGCTCACCACCTCTAGCGGGGGTCGACGAGCAGTACTTC. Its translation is CASSPPLAGVDEQYF.

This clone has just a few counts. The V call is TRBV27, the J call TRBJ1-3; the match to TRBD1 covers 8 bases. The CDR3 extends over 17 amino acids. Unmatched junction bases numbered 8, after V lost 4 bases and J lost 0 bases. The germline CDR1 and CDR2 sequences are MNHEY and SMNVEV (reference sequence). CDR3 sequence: CASSSRTGTVSGNTIYF. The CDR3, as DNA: TGTGCCAGCAGTTCTCGGACAGGGACCGTCTCTGGAAACACCATATATTTT.

CDR3 in amino acids: CASRPRGDRGDGYTF. The CDR3 coding sequence is TGTGCCAGCAGGCCGCGCGGGGACAGGGGAGATGGCTACACCTTC. The genes are TRBV6-1 and TRBJ1-2, with TRBD1 matching 10 bases. Germline loops: CDR1 MNHNS, CDR2 SASEGT. V was pared by 6 bases and J by 6 bases, with 10 bases of the junction left unmatched. The CDR3 totals 15 residues.

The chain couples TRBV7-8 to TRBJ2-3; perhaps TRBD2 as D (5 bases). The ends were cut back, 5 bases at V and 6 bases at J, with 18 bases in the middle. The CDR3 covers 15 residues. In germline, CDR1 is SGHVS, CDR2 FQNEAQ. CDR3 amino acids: CASSPEAGVGDTQYF. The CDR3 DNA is TGTGCCAGCAGCCCCGAGGCCGGGGTGGGGGATACGCAGTATTTT.

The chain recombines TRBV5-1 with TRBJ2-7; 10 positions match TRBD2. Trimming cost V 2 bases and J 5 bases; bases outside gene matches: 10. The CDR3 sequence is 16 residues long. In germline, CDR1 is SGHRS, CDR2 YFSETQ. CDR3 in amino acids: CASSFSGGNSADEQYF. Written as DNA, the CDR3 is TGCGCCAGCAGCTTTAGCGGGGGGAACTCCGCGGACGAGCAGTACTTC.

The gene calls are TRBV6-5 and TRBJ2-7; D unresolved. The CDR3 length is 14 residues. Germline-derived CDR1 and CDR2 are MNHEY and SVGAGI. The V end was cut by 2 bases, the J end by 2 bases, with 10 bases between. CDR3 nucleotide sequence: TGTGCCAGCAGTTACGCAGGCCGAACCTACGAGCAGTACTTC. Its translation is CASSYAGRTYEQYF.

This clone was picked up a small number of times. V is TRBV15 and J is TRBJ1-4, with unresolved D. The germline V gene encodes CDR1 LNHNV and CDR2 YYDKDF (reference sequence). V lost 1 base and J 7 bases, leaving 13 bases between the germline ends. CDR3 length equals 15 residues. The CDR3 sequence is CATSRGGTGSEKLFF. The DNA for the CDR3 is TGTGCCACCAGCAGAGGGGGAACGGGAAGTGAAAAACTGTTTTTT.

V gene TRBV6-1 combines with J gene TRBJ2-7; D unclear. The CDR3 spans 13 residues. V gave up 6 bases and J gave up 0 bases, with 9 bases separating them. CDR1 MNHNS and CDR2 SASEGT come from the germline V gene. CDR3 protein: CASSLSFSYEQYF. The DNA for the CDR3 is TGTGCCAGCAGCCTCAGTTTCTCCTACGAGCAGTACTTC.

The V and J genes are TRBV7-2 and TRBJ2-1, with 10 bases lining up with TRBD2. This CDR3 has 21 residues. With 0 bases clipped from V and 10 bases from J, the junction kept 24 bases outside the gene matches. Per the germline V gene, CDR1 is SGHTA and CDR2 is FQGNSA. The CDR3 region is CASSLASGRGVGSGGGGEQFF. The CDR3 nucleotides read TGTGCCAGCAGCTTAGCATCGGGACGGGGGGTCGGGAGCGGGGGGGGCGGGGAGCAGTTCTTC.

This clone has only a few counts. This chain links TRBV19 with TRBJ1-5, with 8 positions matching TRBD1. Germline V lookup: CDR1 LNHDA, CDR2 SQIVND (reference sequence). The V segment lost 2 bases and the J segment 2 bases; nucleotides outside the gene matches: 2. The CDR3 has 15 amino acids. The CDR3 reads CASSIMTGGNQPQHF. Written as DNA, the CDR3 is TGTGCCAGTAGTATAATGACAGGGGGCAATCAGCCCCAGCATTTT.

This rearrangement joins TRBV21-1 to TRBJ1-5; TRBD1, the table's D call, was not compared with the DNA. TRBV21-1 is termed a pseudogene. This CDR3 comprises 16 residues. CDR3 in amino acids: CASSHRTGESNQPQHF. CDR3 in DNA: TGTGCCAGCAGCCATCGGACAGGGGAGAGCAATCAGCCCCAGCATTTT.

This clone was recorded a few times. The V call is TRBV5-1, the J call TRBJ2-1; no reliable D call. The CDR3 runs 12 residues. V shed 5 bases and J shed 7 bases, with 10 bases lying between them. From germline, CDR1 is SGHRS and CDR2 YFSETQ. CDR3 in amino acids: CASSGDRNEQFF. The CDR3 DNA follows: TGCGCCAGCAGTGGAGATAGGAATGAGCAGTTCTTC.

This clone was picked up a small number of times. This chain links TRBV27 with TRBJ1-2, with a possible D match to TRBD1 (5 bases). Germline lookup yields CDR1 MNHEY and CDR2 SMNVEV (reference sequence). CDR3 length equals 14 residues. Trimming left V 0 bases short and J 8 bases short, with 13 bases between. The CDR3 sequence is CASSLSSGGEGYTF. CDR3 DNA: TGTGCCAGCAGTTTATCATCGGGGGGGGAGGGCTACACCTTC.

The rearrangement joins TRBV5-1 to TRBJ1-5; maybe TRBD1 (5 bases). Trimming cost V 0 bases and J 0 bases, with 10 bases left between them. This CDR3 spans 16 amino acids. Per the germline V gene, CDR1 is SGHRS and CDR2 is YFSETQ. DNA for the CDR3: TGCGCCAGCAGCTTGGAACCCAGGGCTAGCAATCAGCCCCAGCATTTT. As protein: CASSLEPRASNQPQHF.

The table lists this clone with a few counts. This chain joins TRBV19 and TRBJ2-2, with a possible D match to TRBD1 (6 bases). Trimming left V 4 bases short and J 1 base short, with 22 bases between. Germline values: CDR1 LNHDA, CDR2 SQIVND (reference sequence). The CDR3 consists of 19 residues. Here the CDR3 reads CASSTTTRDTVMNTGELFF. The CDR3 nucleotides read TGTGCCAGTAGTACCACTACTCGGGACACCGTTATGAACACCGGGGAGCTGTTTTTT.

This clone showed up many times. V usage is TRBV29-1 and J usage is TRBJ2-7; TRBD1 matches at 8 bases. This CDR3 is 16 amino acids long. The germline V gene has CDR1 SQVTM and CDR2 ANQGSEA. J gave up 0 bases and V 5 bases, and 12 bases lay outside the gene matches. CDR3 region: CSVQSPRQGSSYEQYF. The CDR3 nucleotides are TGCAGCGTTCAATCACCCAGACAGGGGAGCTCCTACGAGCAGTACTTC.

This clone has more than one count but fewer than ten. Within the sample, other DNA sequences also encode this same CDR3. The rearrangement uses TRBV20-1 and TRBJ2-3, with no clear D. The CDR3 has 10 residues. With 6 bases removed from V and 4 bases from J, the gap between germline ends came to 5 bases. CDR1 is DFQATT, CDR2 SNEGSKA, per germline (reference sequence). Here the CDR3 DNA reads TGCAGTGCCTCTTCAGATACGCAGTATTTT. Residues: CSASSDTQYF.

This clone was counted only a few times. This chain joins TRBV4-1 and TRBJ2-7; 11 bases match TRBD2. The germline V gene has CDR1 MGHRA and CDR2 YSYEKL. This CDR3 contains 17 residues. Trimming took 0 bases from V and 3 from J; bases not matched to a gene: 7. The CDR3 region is CASSQEGLAGGLYEQYF. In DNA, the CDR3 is TGCGCCAGCAGCCAAGAAGGGCTAGCGGGGGGACTCTACGAGCAGTACTTC.

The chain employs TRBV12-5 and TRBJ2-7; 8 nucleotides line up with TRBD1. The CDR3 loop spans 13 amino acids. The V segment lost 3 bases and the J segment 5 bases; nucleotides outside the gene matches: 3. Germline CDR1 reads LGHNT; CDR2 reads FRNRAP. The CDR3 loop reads CASGLGQGDEQYF. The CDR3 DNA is TGTGCTAGTGGTTTAGGACAGGGAGACGAGCAGTACTTC.

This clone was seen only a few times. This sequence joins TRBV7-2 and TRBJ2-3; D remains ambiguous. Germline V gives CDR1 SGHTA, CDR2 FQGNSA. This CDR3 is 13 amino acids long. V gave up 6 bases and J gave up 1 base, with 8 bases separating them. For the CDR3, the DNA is TGTGCCAGCAGATTCGGAGGCACAGATACGCAGTATTTT. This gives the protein CASRFGGTDTQYF.

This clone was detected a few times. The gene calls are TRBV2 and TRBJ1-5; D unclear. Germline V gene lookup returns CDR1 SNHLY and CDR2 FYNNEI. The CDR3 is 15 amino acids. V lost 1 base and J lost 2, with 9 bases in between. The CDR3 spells CASSEEVAGNQPQHF. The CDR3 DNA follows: TGTGCCAGCAGTGAAGAGGTGGCGGGCAATCAGCCCCAGCATTTT.

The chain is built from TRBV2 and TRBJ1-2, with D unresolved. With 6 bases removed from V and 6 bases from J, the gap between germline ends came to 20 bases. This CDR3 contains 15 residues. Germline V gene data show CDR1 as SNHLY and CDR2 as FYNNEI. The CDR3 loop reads CASRLGERQEDGYTF. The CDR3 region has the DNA TGTGCCAGCAGACTCGGGGAGAGGCAGGAGGATGGCTACACCTTC.